The T cell receptor beta chain described here comes from a study of cytomegalovirus exposure and HLA in healthy donors (dated by TCRdb to about 2017). Study-wide context: An earlier analysis of several hundred of the donors reported around 280 Gb of sequence data and 95 million to 120 million unique TCR beta sequences obtained from about 180 million T cells. Roughly 5 DR-DQ haplotypes were handled as single units for association and clustering, since linkage in the cohort was strong. Donor age, sex, ethnicity and CMV serostatus were compiled together with the repertoire data. A separate validation cohort of some 130 different subjects was used in addition to the 666-subject first cohort. On average, around 240,000 unique TCR beta nucleotide sequences were sequenced per donor among some 420 genotyped donors of the cohort, with 15% to 20% of those sequences being non-productive. The genetic ancestry cluster associated with self-reported Caucasian donors included 81% of the roughly 410 genotyped donors. An earlier analysis of 500 to 750 of the donors applied high-throughput TCR beta sequencing to assess whether each TCR beta V gene segment acted as functional or pseudogenic. The study aimed to test whether signatures of past pathogen exposure could be identified by cataloging public T cell receptors. Typing coverage differed by locus: A, B, C, DRB1 and DQB1 were typed in roughly 620-630 donors, DQA1 in approximately 520, DPA1 in 606, and DPB1 in approximately 450. All discovery cohort repertoires had been generated using a single sequencing platform. Class I and class II HLA loci were covered by the typing at four-digit resolution. A later genetic analysis used genome-wide SNP genotypes for about 55% of the 666 donors, treating that subset as a discovery cohort. In the later analysis, no new phenotypic data were used to find candidate immune exposures; instead, reliance was placed on TCR beta sequences and their occurrence across donors. To predict cytomegalovirus infection status, the study combined high-throughput TCR immunosequencing, statistical association of individual TCRs with disease status, and machine learning. An early release covering about 600 HLA-typed donors comprised 250 to 350 gigabases of sequencing data and around 85 million unique TCR sequences. The study used immunosequencing to profile the T cell repertoires of approximately 690 subjects and linked those repertoires to cytomegalovirus serostatus. To study patterns of TCR occurrence, a later analysis re-analyzed previously published TCR beta repertoires from 550 to 800 donors and added high-resolution HLA genotyping.

Turning to this clone: The antigen this receptor binds is unknown. One base away there is no much larger clone; base qualities are not given.

The cohort consisted of 650 to 700 healthy bone marrow donors. All cohort members were sampled while nominally healthy, although unrecorded immune exposures were likely present. The donor tested CMV seropositive, placing the donor among the 310 or so seropositive members of the cohort. A peripheral blood sample was provided by each donor, and peripheral blood mononuclear cells were used for TCR beta sequencing. The Qiagen DNeasy Blood Extraction Kit was used to extract genomic DNA from the blood cell samples. The germline V gene yields MGHDK for CDR1 and SYGVNS for CDR2. V drops 4 bases and J drops 2 bases, leaving 13 bases in between. From cysteine to phenylalanine, the CDR3 is 15 amino acids long. Here the CDR3 DNA is all that survives: 45 bases in frame from base 1. Points the paper makes about the study in general: In both the original and validation cohorts, the classifier was reported to diagnose cytomegalovirus status with high specificity and sensitivity. The authors suggested that the approach could potentially be extended to other disease states and immunological phenotypes. Roughly uniform sequencing depth across donors was assumed in presence/absence analyses, although this assumption may not hold. Specific HLA alleles were associated with over 15,000 TCR beta sequences at a false discovery rate of 0.05 in a later analysis. According to a later analysis, TCR association rates differed among HLA loci, with DRB1 alleles showing the most associated TCRs and HLA-C alleles showing the fewest. A few of the identified cytomegalovirus-associated TCR beta chains were confirmed in vitro to be specific for cytomegalovirus antigens. Because the 87-base-pair reads could not distinguish some IMGT-functional V segments, including TRBV6-2 and TRBV6-3, those segments were excluded. Linkage disequilibrium might explain the correlated functional status among segregating V segments, but an unknown experimental factor could not be ruled out. Because HLA typing was missing for some donors at each locus, association tests included only the typed subset. In a later analysis, most CMV-associated TCR beta chains were found to appear HLA-restricted, with HLA associations seemingly driven largely by CMV exposure. Most TCR sequences were seen in very few donors, while some public TCRs were found in many individuals. Compared with the approximately 700-donor mean, donors in an Asian-associated ancestry cluster had fewer N-insertions in productive TCRs, according to a later genetic analysis. A further reported finding was that TCR beta sequences accurately predicted the HLA-A and HLA-B alleles for most subjects in the first cohort. The sequencing pipeline was judged likely to have produced a cluster of highly shared sequence variants as a technical artifact. This cohort had only TCR beta chains sequenced, and the lack of alpha or paired-chain data limited which features could be detected. Because counts were too low, under 20 rarely observed V segments, including chromosome 9 orphons, were left out of the earlier analysis of 500 to 750 of the donors. In a later genetic analysis, a missense DCLRE1C variant was associated with V-gene and J-gene trimming of TCR beta chains, and the association was replicated in an independent cohort. A later analysis found that HLA-associated TCR beta chains were more clonally expanded and had lower generation probabilities than equally common non-associated chains. Several of the top co-occurrence clusters appeared to be linked to parvovirus B19, influenza, CMV and Epstein-Barr virus, according to a later analysis. In an earlier analysis of about 540 of the donors, most TCR beta V segments were observed in productive rearrangements about 90% or about 30% of the time, broadly matching IMGT annotations. Immune exposure information for the cohort was limited to CMV serostatus. When HLA alleles, especially DR and DQ, strongly co-occurred, TCR associations were difficult to assign to individual alleles. The study listed over 150 TCR beta chains as associated with cytomegalovirus.

Preparation of the library involved the immunoSEQ multiplex PCR assay. For the multiplex PCR, a mixture combining 60 forward primers for TCR Vbeta segments and 13 reverse primers for TCR Jbeta segments was used. A multiplex PCR assay on genomic DNA amplified the CDR3 region of rearranged TCR beta genes. Amplified TCR beta libraries were sequenced as 87-base-pair reads on the Illumina HiSeq System. As for the original processing: In a later analysis, about 80 million unique TCR beta chains were counted across the roughly 670 repertoires, and approximately 9.9 million of these chains were shared by at least two donors. A nearest-neighbor algorithm error-corrected the raw reads and collapsed the reads into unique sequences, merging closely related sequences to remove PCR and sequencing errors. Alignment of CDR3 sequences to IMGT reference sequences was used to assign V, D and J gene segments. Each retained sequence needed at least a six-nucleotide match to both a V gene segment and a J gene segment. A rearrangement counted as productive if the CDR3 had no stop codons and remained in frame with V and J, and every other rearrangement counted as non-productive. CDR3 was defined according to IMGT convention as the region running from the second conserved V-encoded cysteine to the conserved J-encoded phenylalanine. In an earlier analysis of roughly 580 of the donors, sequences lacking an unambiguous match to a single V gene segment were excluded. An earlier analysis of a few hundred of the donors classified V segments as functional when productive rearrangements were above 56.7% and as segregating when the standard deviation between donors was above 5%. A statistical classification framework was built to diagnose cytomegalovirus status from the catalog of TCR beta chain sequences. A later analysis assigned V and J genes by comparing TCR nucleotide sequences with IMGT/GENE-DB human TR gene sequences. In a later analysis, CDR3 sequences and most-parsimonious VDJ recombination scenarios were assigned using the TCRdist pipeline. A later analysis defined each TCR beta chain by its CDR3 amino acid sequence plus V-gene family, and excluded reads lacking a unique V-gene family. To address suspected cross-contamination and a sequencing artifact, a later analysis removed a few hundred highly shared, low-generation-probability nucleotide sequences. For each public chain, a later analysis derived a clonal expansion index from normalized ranks of inferred template counts within each repertoire. Generation probabilities in a later analysis came from a VDJ recombination model fitted to out-of-frame rearrangements, and those results were checked against IGoR. A later analysis scored TCR-TCR, TCR-HLA and TCR-CMV co-occurrence with hypergeometric tests, applying a repertoire-size bias correction to TCR pairs. A later analysis estimated false discovery rates by permuting HLA or CMV assignments 20 times. In a later analysis, co-occurring TCRs were grouped with DBSCAN, and TCRdist sequence similarity was added when clustering was performed within HLA-allele-positive subsets. Repertoires with fewer than 30,000 or more than 120,000 public chains were left out of co-occurrence clustering, as were about 5 repertoires with anomalous nucleotide sharing. Imported from immuneACCESS, the table was reduced by TCRdb to in-frame sequences with V and J called. These copies leave out some clones; in studies compared against another copy, an unresolved V gene accounts for under half, and the cause of the remainder is not known. The V and J calls and clone size come from that table; D and trimming were worked out from the DNA. This sample lists approximately 140,000 clones; around 78% were detected once. Of the sample, 6.2% falls within the top ten clones.

Sequencing was done on a sample of PBMCs. The chain links TRBV25-1 with TRBJ2-3, with the identity of the D gene unclear. The TCR sequence derives from a woman aged 40-49 years in good health and CMV-seropositive. The base sequence is TGTGCCAGCAGTGGTCGGCAGGCCTACACAGATACGCAGTATTTT. It specifies CASSGRQAYTDTQYF. Reference TRBV25-1 and TRBJ2-3 genes cover what lies past the CDR3, so the full variable domain is EADIYQTPRYLVIGTGKKITLECSQTMGHDKMYWYQQDPGMELHLIHYSYGVNSTEKGDLSSESTVSRIRTEHFPLTLESARPSHTSQYLCASSGRQAYTDTQYFGPGTRLTVL.